This T cell receptor beta chain emerged from a study of post-analysis software for immune sequencing data. Of note for this clonotype: Its antigen remains unknown.

The study, taken as a whole, reports: Patients showed TRBV5-6, TRBV5-1 and TRBV20-1 among roughly 5 TRBV segments more frequent than in controls. Multiple sclerosis was associated with a significant reduction in normalized Chao1 diversity relative to controls. Analysis by F measure revealed that same-batch samples clustered strongly together.

cDNA libraries of TCR beta carried unique molecular identifiers. The source material, about 0.85 to 11 million T cells, gave rise to about 460,000 cDNA molecules. TCRdb re-called the PCR reads with MiXCR, one entry per CDR3 protein. The table lists around 700,000 distinct CDR3 sequences, 55% to 60% of them singletons. The ends were cut back, 2 bases at V and 6 bases at J, with 8 bases in the middle. In germline, CDR1 is LGHDT, CDR2 YNNKEL (reference sequence). The CDR3 extends over 13 amino acids. The sequenced sample was blood. The clonotype comes from a girl aged 2-10 years with multiple sclerosis. The rearrangement links TRBV3-1 to TRBJ2-1; no clear D gene. Here the CDR3 DNA reads TGTGCCAGCAGCCAAAACACCCTCAATGAGCAGTTCTTC. This sequence encodes CASSQNTLNEQFF.